This T cell receptor beta chain is from a study of cytomegalovirus exposure and HLA in healthy donors. V lost 7 bases to trimming and J lost 7 bases, with 17 bases between them. The CDR3 is made up of 15 amino acids. CDR1 SGHTA and CDR2 FQGNSA come from the germline V gene. PCR was performed using 60 Vbeta and 13 Jbeta primers. Some clones are missing from TCRdb's copy, which holds only in-frame ones; the method was immunoSEQ multiplex PCR. The sample has approximately 160,000 clones; 80% to 85% are singletons. The rearrangement uses TRBV7-2 and TRBJ1-6; the D is unclear. The material sequenced was PBMCs. The receptor comes from a human donor in good health. CDR3 DNA: TGTGCCAGCAACGCAGAGAGTTCGCGGAATTCACCCCTCCACTTT. It is translated as CASNAESSRNSPLHF.